Listed below are T cell receptor beta chains from one sample, sequenced in a study of cytomegalovirus exposure and HLA in healthy donors. The table came from immunoSEQ multiplex PCR; TCRdb's copy has only in-frame clones and leaves some out. The sample includes about 240,000 clones, just under 80% of them seen just once. Input material: PBMCs. These receptor sequences come from a boy between 5 and 17 years old in good health and CMV-seronegative. CDR3s include the opening cysteine and the closing phenylalanine or tryptophan. A D gene is named only where the DNA matches it firmly. Not all rows give a size; the values are once, few, many and, for expanded clones, a class.

cdr3_nt | cdr3_aa | v_call | d_call | cdr3_length | clone_size | j_call
TGTGCCAGCAGCGTAGTCCCCAGCTACGAGCAGTACTTC | CASSVVPSYEQYF | TRBV9 | NA | 13 | NA | TRBJ2-7
TGTGCCTGGAGGCCTCTAGAGTCTGGAAACACCATATATTTT | CAWRPLESGNTIYF | TRBV30 | NA | 14 | NA | TRBJ1-3
TGTGCCAGCAGGGCGGAAACGGAGACCCAGTACTTC | CASRAETETQYF | TRBV2 | NA | 12 | once | TRBJ2-5
TGTGCCAGTAGTATGGCGGGACTAGGGTCGGGAGATACGCAGTATTTT | CASSMAGLGSGDTQYF | TRBV19 | TRBD2 | 16 | NA | TRBJ2-3
TGTGCCAGCAGCTTATTTTCGGGGGGGCCTTCGGATACGCAGTATTTT | CASSLFSGGPSDTQYF | TRBV13 | TRBD2 | 16 | NA | TRBJ2-3
TGTGCCAGCAGCACTGGGGGGGTATGGGAAGCTTTCTTT | CASSTGGVWEAFF | TRBV9 | NA | 13 | NA | TRBJ1-1
TGTGCCAGCAGCTTAGACAGGGACTCTGAAGCTTTCTTT | CASSLDRDSEAFF | TRBV5-4 | TRBD1 | 13 | NA | TRBJ1-1
TGTGCCAGCAGCTTATACAGGGCCAGTGAAAAACTGTTTTTT | CASSLYRASEKLFF | TRBV13 | NA | 14 | few | TRBJ1-4
TGTGCCAGCAGAACTGGGGGGAATTACTACGAGCAGTACTTC | CASRTGGNYYEQYF | TRBV7-2 | NA | 14 | NA | TRBJ2-7
TGTGCCAGCAGCACGGGACAGGGTTTAAGAGGCTACACCTTC | CASSTGQGLRGYTF | TRBV7-9 | TRBD1 | 14 | NA | TRBJ1-2
TGTGCCAGCAGTGACTCGAGCCGGTTCTCTGGGGCCAACGTCCTGACTTTC | CASSDSSRFSGANVLTF | TRBV6-4 | NA | 17 | NA | TRBJ2-6
TGCAGCGTTGGACGGGTCTACAATCAGCCCCAGCATTTT | CSVGRVYNQPQHF | TRBV29-1 | NA | 13 | NA | TRBJ1-5
TGTGCCAGCAGCTTTTTCGGGGGGCGAGGTAGGGATACGCAGTATTTT | CASSFFGGRGRDTQYF | TRBV11-2 | NA | 16 | NA | TRBJ2-3
TGCGCCAGCAGCTTACCCTCACAGGGAGGGAATGAAAAACTGTTTTTT | CASSLPSQGGNEKLFF | TRBV5-1 | NA | 16 | few | TRBJ1-4
TGTGCCAGCAGCCGACTAACAGGGGCCGAGCCCCAGCATTTT | CASSRLTGAEPQHF | TRBV6-6 | TRBD1 | 14 | NA | TRBJ1-5
TGTGCCAGCAGCTTAATCACAGGCAGCCCCTACGAGCAGTACTTC | CASSLITGSPYEQYF | TRBV7-9 | NA | 15 | NA | TRBJ2-7
TGTGCCATCAGTGAGTCTGACAGGGGAAACTATGGCTACACCTTC | CAISESDRGNYGYTF | TRBV10-3 | TRBD1 | 15 | NA | TRBJ1-2
TGTGCCAGCAGCCAAGATGACGGGAGCGGGAGGGTGGTGTTCTTC | CASSQDDGSGRVVFF | TRBV4-2 | TRBD2 | 15 | NA | TRBJ2-1
TGCGCCAGCAGCTTGTCGATCGGACAATATTACGAGCAGTACTTC | CASSLSIGQYYEQYF | TRBV5-1 | NA | 15 | NA | TRBJ2-7
TGTGCCAGCAGTGAAGATCTAGACGAGCAGTACTTC | CASSEDLDEQYF | TRBV2 | NA | 12 | once | TRBJ2-7
TGTGCCAGTAGACGGGACAGGGGGGACTATGGCTACACCTTC | CASRRDRGDYGYTF | TRBV9 | TRBD1 | 14 | NA | TRBJ1-2
TGTGCTAGTGGTTTGGAACAGGGCCTATATGGCTACACCTTC | CASGLEQGLYGYTF | TRBV12-5 | NA | 14 | NA | TRBJ1-2
TGTGCCAGCAGTGTTAGGGGGCTGTTTAACACTGAAGCTTTCTTT | CASSVRGLFNTEAFF | TRBV2 | TRBD1 | 15 | NA | TRBJ1-1
TGTGCCAGCAGCGACGGACAGATTGCCAGATCGGGAACTGAAGCTTTCTTT | CASSDGQIARSGTEAFF | TRBV2 | NA | 17 | NA | TRBJ1-1
TGTGCCAGCAGCGTTTCCCCTACGAGCTCTGGGGCCAACGTCCTGACTTTC | CASSVSPTSSGANVLTF | TRBV9 | NA | 17 | NA | TRBJ2-6
TGTGCCAGTAGTATCTTAGGACTCTCGTCCTACGAGCAGTACTTC | CASSILGLSSYEQYF | TRBV19 | NA | 15 | NA | TRBJ2-7